The rows below give T cell receptor beta chains drawn from one sample of a study of T cell responses to AZD1222 COVID-19 vaccine. Assay used: immunoSEQ multiplex PCR; TCRdb lists only in-frame clones, some missing. The sample lists tens of thousands of clones; over 85% were seen once. Sequenced here: peripheral blood, sampled on day 0 of AZD1222 vaccination. The receptor source for this set is an adult in good health. The CDR3 runs from the conserved cysteine through the conserved F or W. A D gene is named only where the DNA matches it firmly. Rows give clone size only sometimes, using once, few, many, or a class for an expanded clone.

TGTGCCAGCAGTTATAATCAGGGGGTAGCTAACTATGGCTACACCTTC	CASSYNQGVANYGYTF	TRBV6-5	TRBD1	-	TRBJ1-2
TGTGCCAGCTCAGAATCCAGGTTCGACGAGCAGTACTTC	CASSESRFDEQYF	TRBV18	-	-	TRBJ2-7
TGTGCCAGCTCACCACTTAAGTTAAGTGAAGAGACCCAGTACTTC	CASSPLKLSEETQYF	TRBV18	-	-	TRBJ2-5
TGTGCCAGCAGCTTGGGACAGGGGGCGAACACCGGGGAGCTGTTTTTT	CASSLGQGANTGELFF	TRBV5-5	TRBD1	-	TRBJ2-2
TGTGCCAGCAGCGCTCAAGTAGGAGGCTTTAATGAAAAACTGTTTTTT	CASSAQVGGFNEKLFF	TRBV9	-	-	TRBJ1-4
TGCGCCAGCAGGGATCTGGGACAGGGGGCGCGCTACGAGCAGTACTTC	CASRDLGQGARYEQYF	TRBV5-1	TRBD1	-	TRBJ2-7
TGCGCCAGCAGCGGTGACAGGGTACACACTGAAGCTTTCTTT	CASSGDRVHTEAFF	TRBV5-1	TRBD1	-	TRBJ1-1
TGTGCCAGCAGCGCGGACAGGGTTTACAATGAGCAGTTCTTC	CASSADRVYNEQFF	TRBV11-3	TRBD1	once	TRBJ2-1
TGTGCCAGCAGCTACTACTCACGGGGGGGAAACTACGAGCAGTACTTC	CASSYYSRGGNYEQYF	TRBV7-9	TRBD2	-	TRBJ2-7
TGTGCCAGCAGCGGACTAGCGGGGGGATCTAATGAGCAGTTCTTC	CASSGLAGGSNEQFF	TRBV6-2/TRBV6-3	TRBD2	once	TRBJ2-1
TGTGCCAGCAGCTCCTACAGGGGATGGGAGACCCAGTACTTC	CASSSYRGWETQYF	TRBV7-7	TRBD1	few	TRBJ2-5
TGTGCCAGCAGCCGAGACCTTCTGAGCTACACCTTC	CASSRDLLSYTF	TRBV6-2/TRBV6-3	-	-	TRBJ1-2
TGTGCCAGCAGCTTAGCGGGCCGCCGGGAGACCCAGTACTTC	CASSLAGRRETQYF	TRBV7-2	-	-	TRBJ2-5
TGTGCCAGCAGGTCGACAGGGGGAACTGAAGCTTTCTTT	CASRSTGGTEAFF	TRBV6-5	TRBD1	-	TRBJ1-1
TGTGCCAGCAGCTTAGATTCTGGTCGGTACGAGCAGTACTTC	CASSLDSGRYEQYF	TRBV7-2	-	-	TRBJ2-7
TGCGCCAGCAGCTTGGAGACTAGCGGCCACAATGAGCAGTTCTTC	CASSLETSGHNEQFF	TRBV5-1	TRBD2	-	TRBJ2-1
TGCGCCAGCAGCCAAGGACAGGGCGGTCAGCCCCAGCATTTT	CASSQGQGGQPQHF	TRBV4-3	TRBD1	-	TRBJ1-5
TGCGCCAGCCGCCGGAACAGCCAAGAGACCCAGTACTTC	CASRRNSQETQYF	TRBV5-1	-	-	TRBJ2-5
TGTGCCAGCAGTATACAGGGGGCGGACTATGGCTACACCTTC	CASSIQGADYGYTF	TRBV2	TRBD1	-	TRBJ1-2
TGTGCCAGCAGTAAACAGGGTCCGTACGAGCAGTACTTC	CASSKQGPYEQYF	TRBV2	-	-	TRBJ2-7
TGTGCCAGCTCACCACCGTCGGATTCGCCCTACAATGAGCAGTTCTTC	CASSPPSDSPYNEQFF	TRBV18	-	-	TRBJ2-1
TGTGCCAGCAGAAGGAGACAGGGTGGGTCTGGCTACACCTTC	CASRRRQGGSGYTF	TRBV5-8	TRBD1	once	TRBJ1-2
TGCGCCAGCAGTGAGAGTACTAGCGGGGGAAATGAGCAGTTCTTC	CASSESTSGGNEQFF	TRBV10-1	TRBD2	once	TRBJ2-1
TGTGCCAGCCCACCGGGACAGGGTTCGAAGACCCAGTACTTC	CASPPGQGSKTQYF	TRBV18	TRBD1	-	TRBJ2-5
TGTGCCAGTAGTCCAAGGGGGGGAGAACCCCGAGGAGGCTACACCTTC	CASSPRGGEPRGGYTF	TRBV19	-	-	TRBJ1-2
TGTGCCAGCAGCCCTCGAGGCCACACTGAAGCTTTCTTT	CASSPRGHTEAFF	TRBV13	-	large	TRBJ1-1
TGCGCCAGCACCGACTCGGGATCCAATGAAAAACTGTTTTTT	CASTDSGSNEKLFF	TRBV4-3	-	once	TRBJ1-4
TGTGCCAGCACCCATGGGGGACCACCCCGGGAGACCCAGTACTTC	CASTHGGPPRETQYF	TRBV11-2	-	-	TRBJ2-5
TGTGCCAGCAGCTTAGCCAGTGTGGATTCACCCCTCCACTTT	CASSLASVDSPLHF	TRBV7-8	-	-	TRBJ1-6
TGTGCTAGTGGTTCCCCCCCGGGGGATTATGAGCAGTTCTTC	CASGSPPGDYEQFF	TRBV12-5	-	-	TRBJ2-1
TGTGCCAGCAGCTACCGGGACACCAACGACTATGGCTACACCTTC	CASSYRDTNDYGYTF	TRBV7-9	-	-	TRBJ1-2
TGCGCCAGCAGCCCGGACAGAAAAACTAACTATGGCTACACCTTC	CASSPDRKTNYGYTF	TRBV5-1	-	-	TRBJ1-2
TGCGCCAGCAAATGGGACACGAACACCGGGGAGCTGTTTTTT	CASKWDTNTGELFF	TRBV10-2	-	-	TRBJ2-2
TGTGCCAGCAGCGCATGGACCGAAGAAGATACGCAGTATTTT	CASSAWTEEDTQYF	TRBV7-9	-	-	TRBJ2-3
TGTGCCAGCTCACCAGCGGGGTTGGACGAGCAGTACTTC	CASSPAGLDEQYF	TRBV18	-	-	TRBJ2-7
TGTGCCAGCAGCCCCTCGGTTGGGGGGGAGACCCAGTACTTC	CASSPSVGGETQYF	TRBV11-2	-	-	TRBJ2-5
TGTGCCTGGAGTCCAGGGGGCTTGAAGGAAAAACTGTTTTTT	CAWSPGGLKEKLFF	TRBV30	TRBD1	-	TRBJ1-4
TGTGCCAGCAGTGTGATGGGTAATCAGTTCTTC	CASSVMGNQFF	TRBV2	-	-	TRBJ2-1
TGTGCTAGCAAGACGGAGACCGGGGAGCTGTTTTTT	CASKTETGELFF	TRBV12-5	-	-	TRBJ2-2
TGTGCCAGCAGCCAAGATCTTTCACGGAAGAACACTGAAGCTTTCTTT	CASSQDLSRKNTEAFF	TRBV3-1/TRBV3-2	-	-	TRBJ1-1
TGCGCCAGCAGCCGGAGACAGGGGACCTCCTACGAGCAGTACTTC	CASSRRQGTSYEQYF	TRBV4-3	TRBD1	-	TRBJ2-7
TGCAGTTCTGGCAGGGGGGAGACCCAGTACTTC	CSSGRGETQYF	TRBV20-1	TRBD1	-	TRBJ2-5
TGTGCCAGCAGCCAAGACGGAAATCAGCCCCAGCATTTT	CASSQDGNQPQHF	TRBV3-1/TRBV3-2	-	-	TRBJ1-5
TGTGCCAGCAGCCCCGGGACTAGCGGGAGTGGTGTGAATGAGCAGTTCTTC	CASSPGTSGSGVNEQFF	TRBV5-4	TRBD2	once	TRBJ2-1
TGTGCCAGCAGCCCTGGGGGGATCAATCAGCCCCAGCATTTT	CASSPGGINQPQHF	TRBV7-9	-	-	TRBJ1-5
TGTGCCTGGAGTGGACTCGAGGGTGGAGAAAAACTGTTTTTT	CAWSGLEGGEKLFF	TRBV30	-	-	TRBJ1-4
TGTGCCAGCAGTTTTACCCAAGAGACCCAGTACTTC	CASSFTQETQYF	TRBV12-3/TRBV12-4	-	-	TRBJ2-5
TGTGCCAGCAGCCCTGGACAGGGCAACTATGGCTACACCTTC	CASSPGQGNYGYTF	TRBV7-8	TRBD1	-	TRBJ1-2
TGTGCCAGCACCCGGACCCCCCACCGTGAGCAGTTCTTC	CASTRTPHREQFF	TRBV6-4	-	-	TRBJ2-1
TGTGCCAGCAGCCAAGCAGGCGAGCAGTACTTC	CASSQAGEQYF	TRBV3-1/TRBV3-2	-	-	TRBJ2-7
TGTGCCAGCAGCCAATCGGCCAACATTCAGTACTTC	CASSQSANIQYF	TRBV3-1/TRBV3-2	-	-	TRBJ2-4
TGTGCCAGTAGTATAGGACCCGGACGGATGAACACTGAAGCTTTCTTT	CASSIGPGRMNTEAFF	TRBV19	-	-	TRBJ1-1
TGTGCCATCAGTGAGGATCTAGGCAATTCACCCCTCCACTTT	CAISEDLGNSPLHF	TRBV10-3	-	-	TRBJ1-6
TGTGCCAGCAGCTGGGGACAGGGGAACTATGGCTACACCTTC	CASSWGQGNYGYTF	TRBV13	TRBD1	-	TRBJ1-2
TGCGCCAGCAGCCAAGCGGGACAGGGTAATGAAAAACTGTTTTTT	CASSQAGQGNEKLFF	TRBV4-3	TRBD1	-	TRBJ1-4
TGTGCCAGCAGCCAAGATTTAGGGGGCTGGGACACTGAAGCTTTCTTT	CASSQDLGGWDTEAFF	TRBV14	TRBD1	-	TRBJ1-1
TGTGCCAGCTCACCATCGGGGGGTAACTATGGCTACACCTTC	CASSPSGGNYGYTF	TRBV18	-	-	TRBJ1-2
TGTGCCAGCAGCTTGGACACGGGAGAAAAACTGTTTTTT	CASSLDTGEKLFF	TRBV7-2	-	-	TRBJ1-4
TGTGCCAGCAGCCCATTCAGGGGATTGTCCTACAATGAGCAGTTCTTC	CASSPFRGLSYNEQFF	TRBV14	-	-	TRBJ2-1